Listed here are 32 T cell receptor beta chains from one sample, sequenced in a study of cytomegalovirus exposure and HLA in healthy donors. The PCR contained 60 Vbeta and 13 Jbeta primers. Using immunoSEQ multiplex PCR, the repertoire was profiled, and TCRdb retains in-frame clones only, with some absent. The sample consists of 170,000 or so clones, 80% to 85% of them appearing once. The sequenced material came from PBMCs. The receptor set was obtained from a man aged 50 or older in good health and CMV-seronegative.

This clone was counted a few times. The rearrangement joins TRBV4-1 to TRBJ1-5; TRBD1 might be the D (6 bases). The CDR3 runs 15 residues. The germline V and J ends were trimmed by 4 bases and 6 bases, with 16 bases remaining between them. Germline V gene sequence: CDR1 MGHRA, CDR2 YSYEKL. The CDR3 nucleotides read TGCGCCAGCAGCCCGGGCGGGGGGCGCATTCAGCCCCAGCATTTT. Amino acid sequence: CASSPGGGRIQPQHF.

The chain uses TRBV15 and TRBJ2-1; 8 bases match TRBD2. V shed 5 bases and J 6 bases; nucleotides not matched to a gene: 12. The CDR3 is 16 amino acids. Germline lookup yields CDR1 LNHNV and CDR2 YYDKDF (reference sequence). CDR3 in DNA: TGTGCCACCAGCGGTGGAGTAGCGGGAACGATCAATGAGCAGTTCTTC. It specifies CATSGGVAGTINEQFF.

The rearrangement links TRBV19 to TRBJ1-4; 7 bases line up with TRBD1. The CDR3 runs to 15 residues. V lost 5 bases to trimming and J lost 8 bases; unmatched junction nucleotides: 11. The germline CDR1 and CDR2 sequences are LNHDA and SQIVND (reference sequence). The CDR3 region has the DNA TGTGCCAGTAGTCTCCTCCAGGGGGACCGGGAAAAACTGTTTTTT. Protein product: CASSLLQGDREKLFF.

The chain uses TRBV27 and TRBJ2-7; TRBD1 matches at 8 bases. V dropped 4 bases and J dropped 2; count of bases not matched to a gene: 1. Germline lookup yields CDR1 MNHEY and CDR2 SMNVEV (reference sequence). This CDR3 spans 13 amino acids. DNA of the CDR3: TGTGCCAGCAGTTCGGACAGGGCCTACGAGCAGTACTTC. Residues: CASSSDRAYEQYF.

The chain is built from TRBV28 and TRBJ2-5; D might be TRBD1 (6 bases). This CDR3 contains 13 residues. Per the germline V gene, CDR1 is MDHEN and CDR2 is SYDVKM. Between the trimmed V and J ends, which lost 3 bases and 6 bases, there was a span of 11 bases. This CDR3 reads CASSLGRGKTQYF. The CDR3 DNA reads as TGTGCCAGCAGTTTGGGCAGGGGAAAGACCCAGTACTTC.

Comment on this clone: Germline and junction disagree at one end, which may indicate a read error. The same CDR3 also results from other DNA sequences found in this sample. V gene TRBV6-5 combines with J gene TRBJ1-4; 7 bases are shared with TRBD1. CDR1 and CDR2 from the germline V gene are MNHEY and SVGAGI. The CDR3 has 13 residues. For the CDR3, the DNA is TGTGCTAGCAGTCCCGGGACAGTCGAAAAACTGTTTTTT. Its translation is CASSPGTVEKLFF.

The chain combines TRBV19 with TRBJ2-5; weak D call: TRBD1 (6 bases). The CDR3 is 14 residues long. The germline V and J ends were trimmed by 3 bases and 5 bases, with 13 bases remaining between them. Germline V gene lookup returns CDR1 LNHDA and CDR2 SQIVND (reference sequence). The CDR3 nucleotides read TGTGCCAGTAGTATTACATATCAGGGGGAGACCCAGTACTTC. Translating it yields CASSITYQGETQYF.

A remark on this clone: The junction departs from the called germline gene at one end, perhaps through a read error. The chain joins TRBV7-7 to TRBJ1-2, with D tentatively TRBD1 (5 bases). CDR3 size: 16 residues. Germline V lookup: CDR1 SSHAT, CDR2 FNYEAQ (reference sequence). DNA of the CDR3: TGTGCTAGCAGCTTAGCTTTGGGGCGGAACAACTATGGCTACACCTTC. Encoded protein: CASSLALGRNNYGYTF.

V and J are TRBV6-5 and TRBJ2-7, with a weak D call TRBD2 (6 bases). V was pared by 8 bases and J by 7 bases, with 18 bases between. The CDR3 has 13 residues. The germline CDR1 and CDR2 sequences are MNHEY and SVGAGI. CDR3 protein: CASLNRGKGEQYF. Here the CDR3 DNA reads TGTGCCAGCCTAAACCGCGGGAAGGGTGAGCAGTACTTC.

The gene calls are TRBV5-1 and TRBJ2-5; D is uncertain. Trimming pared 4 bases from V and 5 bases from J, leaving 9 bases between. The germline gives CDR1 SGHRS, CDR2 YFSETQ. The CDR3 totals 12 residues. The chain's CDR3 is CASSPMRETQYF. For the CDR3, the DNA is TGCGCCAGCAGCCCCATGCGGGAGACCCAGTACTTC.

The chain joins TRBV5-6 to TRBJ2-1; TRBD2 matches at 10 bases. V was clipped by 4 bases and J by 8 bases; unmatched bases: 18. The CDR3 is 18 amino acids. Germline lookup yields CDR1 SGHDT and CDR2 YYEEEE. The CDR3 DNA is TGTGCCAGCAGCCCTACCCTTCTAGCGGGAGAGTTTATCGATGAGCAGTTCTTC. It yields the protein CASSPTLLAGEFIDEQFF.

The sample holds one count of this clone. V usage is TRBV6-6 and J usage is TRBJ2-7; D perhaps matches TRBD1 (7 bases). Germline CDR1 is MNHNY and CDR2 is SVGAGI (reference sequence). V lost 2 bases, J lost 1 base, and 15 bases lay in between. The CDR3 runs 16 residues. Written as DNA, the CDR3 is TGTGCCAGCAGTTACGATCTCGCAGGGGGGTCCTACGAGCAGTACTTC. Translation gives CASSYDLAGGSYEQYF.

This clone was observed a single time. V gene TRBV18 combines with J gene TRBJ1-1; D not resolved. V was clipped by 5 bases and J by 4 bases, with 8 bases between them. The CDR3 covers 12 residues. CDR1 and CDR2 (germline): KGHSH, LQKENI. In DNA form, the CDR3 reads TGTGCCAGCTCATGGTCGAGCACTGAAGCTTTCTTT. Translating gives CASSWSSTEAFF.

The CDR3 loop is CASSLQGASYEQYF. The DNA for the CDR3 is TGCGCCAGCAGCTTGCAGGGGGCCTCCTACGAGCAGTACTTC. The chain employs TRBV5-1 and TRBJ2-7; 8 nucleotides match TRBD1. The CDR3 extends over 14 amino acids. Trimming cost V 1 base and J 0 bases; bases outside gene matches: 0. CDR1 and CDR2 from the germline V gene are SGHRS and YFSETQ.

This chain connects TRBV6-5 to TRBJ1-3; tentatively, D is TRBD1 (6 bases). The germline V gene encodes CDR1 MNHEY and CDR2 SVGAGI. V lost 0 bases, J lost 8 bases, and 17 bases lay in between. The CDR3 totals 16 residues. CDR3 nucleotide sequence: TGTGCCAGCAGTTACTCAACAGGGTGGGGTAGGGACACCATATATTTT. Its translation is CASSYSTGWGRDTIYF.

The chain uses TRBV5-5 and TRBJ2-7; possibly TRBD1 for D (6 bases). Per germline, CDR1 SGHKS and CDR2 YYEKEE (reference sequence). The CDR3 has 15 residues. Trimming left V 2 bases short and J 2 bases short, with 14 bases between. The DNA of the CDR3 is TGTGCCAGCAGCTTTTTGACAGGTCGGGCCTACGAGCAGTACTTC. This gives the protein CASSFLTGRAYEQYF.

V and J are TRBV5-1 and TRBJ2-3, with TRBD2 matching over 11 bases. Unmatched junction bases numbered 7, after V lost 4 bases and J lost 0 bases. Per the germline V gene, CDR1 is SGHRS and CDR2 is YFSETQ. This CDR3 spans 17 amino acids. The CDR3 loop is CASSVTSGAQSTDTQYF. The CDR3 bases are TGCGCCAGCAGCGTGACTAGCGGGGCTCAAAGCACAGATACGCAGTATTTT.

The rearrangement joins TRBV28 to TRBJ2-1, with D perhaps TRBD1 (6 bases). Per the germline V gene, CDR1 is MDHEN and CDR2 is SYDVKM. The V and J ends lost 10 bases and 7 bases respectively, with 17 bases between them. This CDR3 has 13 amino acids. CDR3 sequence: CAIKRTDLNEQFF. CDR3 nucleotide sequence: TGTGCCATAAAGAGGACAGACCTTAATGAGCAGTTCTTC.

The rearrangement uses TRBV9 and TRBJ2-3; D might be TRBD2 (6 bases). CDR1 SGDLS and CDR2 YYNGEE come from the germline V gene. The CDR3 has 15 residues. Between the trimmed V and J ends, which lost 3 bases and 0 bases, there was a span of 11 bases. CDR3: CASSAGTLSTDTQYF. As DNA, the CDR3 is TGTGCCAGCAGCGCGGGGACTCTTAGCACAGATACGCAGTATTTT.

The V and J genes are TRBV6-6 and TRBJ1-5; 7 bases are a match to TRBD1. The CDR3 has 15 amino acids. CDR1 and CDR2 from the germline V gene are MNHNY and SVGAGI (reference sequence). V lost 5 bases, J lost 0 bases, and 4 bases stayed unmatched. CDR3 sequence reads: CASSTGTASNQPQHF. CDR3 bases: TGTGCCAGCAGTACCGGGACAGCTAGCAATCAGCCCCAGCATTTT.

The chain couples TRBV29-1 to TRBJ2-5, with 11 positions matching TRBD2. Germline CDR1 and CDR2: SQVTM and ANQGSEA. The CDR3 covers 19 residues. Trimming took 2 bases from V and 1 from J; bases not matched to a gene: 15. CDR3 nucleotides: TGCAGCGTTGAAAAAGTTAGGTTTGTTGGACTAGCGGGCCAAGAGACCCAGTACTTC. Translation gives CSVEKVRFVGLAGQETQYF.

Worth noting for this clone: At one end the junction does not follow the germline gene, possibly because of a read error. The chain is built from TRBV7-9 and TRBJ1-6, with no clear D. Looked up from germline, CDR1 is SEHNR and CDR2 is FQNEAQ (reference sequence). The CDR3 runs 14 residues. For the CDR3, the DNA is TGTTCCAGCAGCTTATCGCAGAGGAATTCACCCCTCCACTTT. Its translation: CSSSLSQRNSPLHF.

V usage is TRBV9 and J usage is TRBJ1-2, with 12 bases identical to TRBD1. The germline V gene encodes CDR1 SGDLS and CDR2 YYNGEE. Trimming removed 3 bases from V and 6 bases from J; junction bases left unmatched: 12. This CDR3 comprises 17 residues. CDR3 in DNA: TGTGCCAGCAGCGGGACCGGGACAGGGGGCACTGGAAATGGCTACACCTTC. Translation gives CASSGTGTGGTGNGYTF.

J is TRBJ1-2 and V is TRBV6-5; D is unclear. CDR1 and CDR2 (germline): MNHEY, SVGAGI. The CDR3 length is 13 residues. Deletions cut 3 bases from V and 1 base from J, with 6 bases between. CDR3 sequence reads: CASSYGRNYGYTF. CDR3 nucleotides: TGTGCCAGCAGTTATGGGCGTAACTATGGCTACACCTTC.

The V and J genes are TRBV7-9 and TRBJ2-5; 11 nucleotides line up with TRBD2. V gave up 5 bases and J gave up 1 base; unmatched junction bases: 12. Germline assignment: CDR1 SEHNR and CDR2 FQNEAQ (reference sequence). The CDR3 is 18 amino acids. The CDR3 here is CASSRQEFLAGGQETQYF. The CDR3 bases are TGTGCCAGCAGCCGACAGGAATTTCTAGCGGGGGGCCAAGAGACCCAGTACTTC.

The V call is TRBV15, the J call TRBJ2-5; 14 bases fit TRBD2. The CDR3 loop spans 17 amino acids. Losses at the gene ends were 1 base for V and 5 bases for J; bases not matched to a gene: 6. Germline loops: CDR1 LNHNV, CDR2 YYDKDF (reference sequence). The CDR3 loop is CATSRGLAGGPGETQYF. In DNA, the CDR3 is TGTGCCACCAGCAGAGGACTAGCGGGAGGGCCTGGGGAGACCCAGTACTTC.

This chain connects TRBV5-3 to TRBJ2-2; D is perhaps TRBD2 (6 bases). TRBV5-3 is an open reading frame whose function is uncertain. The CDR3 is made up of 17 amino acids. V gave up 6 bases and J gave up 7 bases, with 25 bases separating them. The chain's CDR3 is CARTGNCGTIVGGELFF. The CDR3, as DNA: TGTGCCAGAACAGGCAATTGCGGGACGATCGTTGGCGGGGAGCTGTTTTTT.

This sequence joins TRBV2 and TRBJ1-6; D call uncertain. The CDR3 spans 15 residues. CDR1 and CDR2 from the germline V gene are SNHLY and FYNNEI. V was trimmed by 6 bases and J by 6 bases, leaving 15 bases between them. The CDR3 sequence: CASRSSLNFNSPLHF. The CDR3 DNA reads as TGTGCCAGCAGGTCGTCGCTGAACTTTAATTCACCCCTCCACTTT.

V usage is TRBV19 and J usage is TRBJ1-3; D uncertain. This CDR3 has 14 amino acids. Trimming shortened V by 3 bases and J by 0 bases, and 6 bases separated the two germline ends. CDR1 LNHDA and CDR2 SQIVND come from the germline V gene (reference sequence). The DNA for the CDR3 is TGTGCCAGTAGTATCGGGTTCTCTGGAAACACCATATATTTT. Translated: CASSIGFSGNTIYF.

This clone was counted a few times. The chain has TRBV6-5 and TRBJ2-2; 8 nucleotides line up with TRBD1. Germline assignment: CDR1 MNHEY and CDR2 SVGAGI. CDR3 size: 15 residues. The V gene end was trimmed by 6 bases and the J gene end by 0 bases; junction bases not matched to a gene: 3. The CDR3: CASRPQGANTGELFF. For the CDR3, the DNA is TGTGCCAGCAGGCCACAGGGGGCGAACACCGGGGAGCTGTTTTTT.

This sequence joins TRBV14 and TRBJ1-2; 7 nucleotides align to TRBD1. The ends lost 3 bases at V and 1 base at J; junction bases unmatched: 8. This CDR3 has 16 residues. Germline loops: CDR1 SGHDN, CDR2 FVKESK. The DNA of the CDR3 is TGTGCCAGCAGCCATACCGCCGGGACAGTTAACTATGGCTACACCTTC. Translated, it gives CASSHTAGTVNYGYTF.

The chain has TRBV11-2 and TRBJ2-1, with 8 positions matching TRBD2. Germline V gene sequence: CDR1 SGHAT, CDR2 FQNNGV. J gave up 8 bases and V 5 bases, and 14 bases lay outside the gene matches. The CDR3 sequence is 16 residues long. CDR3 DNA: TGTGCCAGCAGCCCGGCCCTGGCGGGAGGAGGGGATGAGCAGTTCTTC. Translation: CASSPALAGGGDEQFF.